This T cell receptor (beta chain) was identified in a study of T cells in Graves' hyperthyroidism and ophthalmopathy. Study-level points and caveats: A 13 V-J signature model discriminated ophthalmopathy versus stable hyperthyroidism. Blood shared most expanded thyroid clonotypes above 0.001.

This clonotype was picked up a small number of times. Its target is not known. V lost 1 base and J lost 0; bases outside the gene matches: 0. Germline V gene sequence: CDR1 KGHSH, CDR2 LQKENI. The length of the CDR3 is 16 residues. Amplification of TCR beta CDR3 regions used RNA as the template. The HTBI set primed first-round TCR CDR3 RT-PCR. TCRdb reprocessed the multiplex PCR reads with MiXCR, giving one entry per CDR3 protein. This table has roughly 570,000 distinct CDR3 sequences, about 43% appearing once. The rearrangement joins TRBV18 to TRBJ2-3; 11 nucleotides align to TRBD2. The sequence was collected from a woman between 18 and 29 years old with Graves' hyperthyroidism. Specimen: peripheral blood or thyroid tissue (not recorded which). Here the CDR3 reads CASSPRTSGSTDTQYF. CDR3 bases: TGTGCCAGCTCACCACGGACTAGCGGGAGCACAGATACGCAGTATTTT.